The sequence of this TCR beta chain was determined in a study of tumor-infiltrating lymphocytes in primary liver carcinoma (dated by TCRdb to about 2017). Describing the broader study: Hepatocellular carcinoma (four) or combined HCC and intrahepatic cholangiocarcinoma (one) was present in the five patients, who were three men and two women aged 30 to 69 years. The five patients had tumors staged T1-T3 N0M0, with maximum diameters ranging from about 4 to 11 cm. Roughly 3.5 to 7.13 million productive TCRbeta reads were obtained per sample, and no significant difference in read depth was found between tissue types. TCRbeta repertoire sequencing, expression microarrays and whole-exome sequencing were combined in the study across five regions of each liver tumor, with adjacent normal tissue and blood also included. A total of 35 specimens from 5 patients, comprising 25 or so tumor regions, 5 adjacent noncancerous liver tissues and 5 peripheral blood samples, were covered by TCRbeta repertoire sequencing. The 20 to 30 tumor region samples were profiled with Agilent mRNA microarrays so that TCRbeta repertoire diversity could be related to the local molecular phenotype. Reproducibility between technical replicate repertoires was high, with correlation coefficients above 0.95 and mean shared-clone rates about 0.91.

V and J are truncated by 2 bases and 7 bases respectively, leaving an intervening sequence of 5 bases. The CDR3 has 12 amino acids, counting the end cysteine and phenylalanine. Just the 36-base CDR3 DNA is kept, in frame starting at base 1. The germline V gene supplies CDR1 SGHAT and CDR2 FQNNGV. Using a constant-region primer and ProtoScript II reverse transcriptase, TCRbeta-specific cDNA was reverse-transcribed from 450 to 650 ng total RNA. The TCRbeta libraries were prepared through three rounds of nested multiplex PCR following a slightly modified ARM-PCR procedure. The first two PCR rounds used multiplex TRBV1-TRBV30 forward primers with a Cbeta reverse primer, each for about 11 cycles. Sample barcodes and Illumina adapters were attached in a final 25-cycle PCR using Deep VentR polymerase. Before sequencing, amplicons between 200 and 500 bp were purified from gel using a QIAquick gel extraction kit. An Illumina HiSeq 2500 was used to sequence the TCRbeta amplicons, generating 250-bp paired-end reads. For the original study's pipeline: Quality trimming of reads was performed with Trimmomatic v0.33, and paired reads were merged with FLASH v1.2.11 so that full CDR3 sequences could be recovered. MiGEC v1.2.1b assigned V, D and J germline segments to the rearranged TCRbeta sequences. Clonotype statistics and Shannon-Wiener diversity indices were computed with VDJtools v1.0.0. Except for diversity analysis, only the 250 most abundant clonotypes of each sample were used in subsequent analyses to reduce sampling bias. In TCRdb, the public reads were trimmed at Q25 with fastp and aligned with MiXCR, with productive beta chains retained. Every distinct CDR3 protein forms one entry, paired with its most common genes and DNA. The V and J calls were not made by the authors but by TCRdb's processing. The sample table records approximately 99,000 distinct CDR3 sequences; around two thirds of these occur just once. The ten largest clones represent around 9.1% of the sample.

Overall results and qualifications from the work: Because the samples were bulk and unsorted, CD4+ and CD8+ T cell repertoires could not be compared. The study included only four to six patients, and the authors note findings should be validated in a larger study. A significantly larger repertoire fraction was made up by the top 250 clones in tumors than in blood (p = 0.039). Consistent with antigen-driven expansion, pairs of tumor regions showed higher repertoire overlap (mean roughly 36%) than either tumor-adjacent pairs (approximately 17%) or tumor-blood pairs (around 14%). Just about 7.5-25% of top clones turned up in all five regions of a tumor, which suggests spatial heterogeneity among tumor-infiltrating T cells. Only the TCR beta chain was sequenced, so true repertoire diversity is likely underestimated because unpaired alpha chains were not captured.

Relative to its sample, this clonotype is medium-sized (0.01 to 0.1%). There is no known antigen for this receptor. No base qualities exist here, and no much larger clone lies one base off it. Without any cell sorting, total RNA and DNA were extracted together from approximately 20-30 mg of bulk tissue using the AllPrep DNA/RNA mini kit. Between November 2015 and March 2016, 4 to 6 patients in China with histopathologically diagnosed primary liver carcinoma had surgical resection. Chronic HBV infection was present in the patients, and the patients were treatment-naive at sampling. Each tumor was sampled at five spatially separated regions: the tumor centre plus the superior, inferior, left-lateral and right-lateral poles. According to histology, viable tumor cells made up more than 75% of every tumor sample. Pieces of fresh tumor and adjacent tissue were cut in half, with one half kept in RNAlater at -80 degrees C and the other half sent for histology.

Sequencing input: liver tumor tissue from sampling region 5. The intended sense of this specimen's cell subset or site label: tumor region T5, tumor centre. The chain is made from TRBV11-2 and TRBJ2-2, with no D gene named confidently. This receptor was taken from a woman in her sixties with primary liver carcinoma and hepatitis B virus infection. The CDR3 here reads CASSLMGGELFF. The base sequence is TGTGCCAGCAGCTTAATGGGCGGGGAGCTGTTTTTT.